What follows is one T cell receptor beta chain and its context. This sample is part of a study of cytomegalovirus exposure and HLA in healthy donors. With 60 Vbeta and 13 Jbeta primers, the PCR was carried out. Only in-frame clones appear in the TCRdb table, and some are missing; sequencing was by immunoSEQ multiplex PCR. This table has 35,000 to 45,000 clones, nearly 70% appearing once. Trimming removed 1 base at V and 5 bases at J, with 12 bases between. The CDR3 spans 14 residues. Germline assignment: CDR1 SEHNR and CDR2 FQNEAQ (reference sequence). The chain links TRBV7-9 to TRBJ2-7, with D perhaps matching TRBD1 (5 bases). Input material: PBMCs. This receptor was taken from a man aged 30 to 45 in good health and CMV-seronegative. CDR3 amino acids: CASSLGRRVDEQYF. DNA for the CDR3: TGTGCCAGCAGCTTAGGTCGCAGGGTGGACGAGCAGTACTTC.